This T cell receptor (beta chain) was profiled in a study of human T cells and chemical hapten exposure. Study details: There were per-sample TCR yield variations, arising mainly from small pooled library volume differences.

This clonotype was seen many times. Antigen unknown. Time point denoted: healthy volunteer bleed at 6 weeks. Unfractionated whole blood was the source of the extracted total RNA. As the library was built, unique molecular identifiers were attached to individual cDNA molecules. Original methodology: Counting gave a median of around 100,000 TCRs per sample, with values ranging from 23,224 to 690,600. Each CDR3 protein is one row after TCRdb ran MiXCR on the RACE reads. In this record, the V and J calls reflect TCRdb's handling and not the investigators' own analysis. This sample carries around 45,000 distinct CDR3 sequences, 3.7% of them seen once, and the ten largest clones take 5.6%. The CDR3 loop spans 16 amino acids. Germline CDR1 reads SGHVS; CDR2 reads FNYEAQ. The J segment lost 1 base and the V segment lost 5 bases, leaving 8 bases of the junction unmatched. Study results and limitations: DPC sensitization left the count of TCRs above 1 in 1000 unchanged.

The J gene is TRBJ2-3, the V gene TRBV7-6, with TRBD2 identical over 8 bases. Sequenced material: whole blood. This receptor was taken from a human donor in good health. Some clones in this sample may be carry-over from other donors' samples. The CDR3 protein is CASSAQAGVGTDTQYF. CDR3 bases: TGTGCCAGCAGCGCCCAAGCGGGAGTGGGCACAGATACGCAGTATTTT.